The 30 T cell receptor beta chains below were found in one sample sequenced in a study of identical twins. In TCRdb, the 5' RACE reads were re-called with MiXCR into one record per CDR3 protein. The sample lists 400,000 to 500,000 distinct CDR3 sequences, less than 20% occurring once. Source material: naive T cells sorted from blood. The source is a man in his forties or fifties in good health.

This clonotype has at least ten counts. The CDR3: CASSSALAGDLYEQYF. For the CDR3, the DNA is TGTGCCAGCAGCTCGGCACTAGCGGGGGATCTATACGAGCAGTACTTC. V is TRBV5-6 and J is TRBJ2-7; 11 bases match TRBD2. V lost 3 bases to trimming and J lost 4 bases; unmatched junction nucleotides: 9. The CDR3 sequence is 16 residues long. The germline V gene encodes CDR1 SGHDT and CDR2 YYEEEE.

This clonotype was counted at least ten times. The rearrangement links TRBV6-5 to TRBJ1-1; D is unresolved. The CDR3 has 15 amino acids. Germline values: CDR1 MNHEY, CDR2 SVGAGI. The V end lost 5 bases, the J end lost 1 base, and 14 bases lay between the germline ends. CDR3 in DNA: TGTGCCAGCAGTACCTCGAGGAGCTGGAACACTGAAGCTTTCTTT. Its translation: CASSTSRSWNTEAFF.

The gene calls are TRBV7-2 and TRBJ2-1; D not certain. V gave up 5 bases and J gave up 3 bases, with 11 bases separating them. The CDR3 length is 14 residues. CDR1 is SGHTA, CDR2 FQGNSA, per germline. The CDR3 nucleotides read TGTGCCAGCAGCCCGATGGGCATCTACAATGAGCAGTTCTTC. Residues: CASSPMGIYNEQFF.

This clonotype was counted a few times. The chain carries TRBV12-3 or TRBV12-4 and TRBJ2-7; TRBD1 is a possible D gene (6 bases). V lost 4 bases to trimming and J lost 3 bases, with 10 bases between them. The CDR3 runs to 13 residues. CDR3 DNA sequence: TGTGCCAGCAGTTGGGGGCCTGGCTACGAGCAGTACTTC. Protein sequence: CASSWGPGYEQYF.

The J gene is TRBJ1-6, the V gene TRBV5-1; D ambiguous. The CDR3 is 13 residues long. V lost 5 bases to trimming and J lost 6 bases, with 9 bases between them. Germline V lookup: CDR1 SGHRS, CDR2 YFSETQ. CDR3 residues: CASSAGLNSPLHF. The CDR3 DNA sequence: TGCGCCAGCAGTGCCGGGCTTAATTCACCCCTCCACTTT.

The chain combines TRBV20-1 with TRBJ2-7; 7 bases line up with TRBD2. Germline V gene lookup returns CDR1 DFQATT and CDR2 SNEGSKA (reference sequence). The trim removed 0 bases at V and 3 bases at J, leaving 11 bases unmatched. This CDR3 has 16 residues. The CDR3 bases are TGCAGTGCTAGAGATCTCGGGACGGGAGGAGGCTACGAGCAGTACTTC. Translation: CSARDLGTGGGYEQYF.

This clonotype was counted a few times. The chain has TRBV14 and TRBJ2-7; 7 bases map to TRBD1. CDR3 size: 17 residues. Germline values: CDR1 SGHDN, CDR2 FVKESK. Trimming removed 2 bases from V and 3 bases from J; junction bases left unmatched: 13. Here the CDR3 reads CASSQWSGQVGFYEQYF. CDR3 bases: TGTGCCAGCAGCCAATGGTCCGGACAGGTGGGCTTCTACGAGCAGTACTTC.

This clonotype was detected only a few times. This chain uses TRBV9 with TRBJ2-7; 7 bases line up with TRBD1. V was clipped by 0 bases and J by 4 bases; unmatched bases: 4. This CDR3 region has 14 residues. CDR1 and CDR2 (germline): SGDLS, YYNGEE. The CDR3 spells CASSVGGGFYEQYF. The DNA for the CDR3 is TGTGCCAGCAGCGTAGGAGGGGGCTTTTACGAGCAGTACTTC.

In its sample, this clonotype was seen many times. The chain has TRBV29-1 and TRBJ2-1; D not resolved. V was shortened by 7 bases and J by 5 bases, with 15 bases between the two germline ends. This CDR3 has 13 amino acids. Germline assignment: CDR1 SQVTM and CDR2 ANQGSEA. The CDR3 DNA is TGCAGCGGATGGAATAGCATGAACAATGAGCAGTTCTTC. Amino acids: CSGWNSMNNEQFF.

This sequence joins TRBV28 and TRBJ2-3, with unresolved D. The CDR3 contains 13 residues. Trimming removed 5 bases from V and 8 bases from J, with 14 bases in between. Germline loops: CDR1 MDHEN, CDR2 SYDVKM. CDR3 amino acids: CASSPAASPTQYF. The CDR3 nucleotides are TGTGCCAGCAGTCCTGCGGCTAGTCCTACGCAGTATTTT. The whole variable domain, filled in from reference TRBV28 and TRBJ2-3, reads DVKVTQSSRYLVKRTGEKVFLECVQDMDHENMFWYRQDPGLGLRLIYFSYDVKMKEKGDIPEGYSVSREKKERFSLILESASTNQTSMYLCASSPAASPTQYFGPGTRLTVL.

This chain joins TRBV12-3 or TRBV12-4 and TRBJ2-1, with D perhaps given as TRBD1 or TRBD2 (5 bases each). Deletions cut 1 base from V and 9 bases from J, with 7 bases between. This CDR3 contains 12 residues. Here the CDR3 reads CASSLGDGEQFF. CDR3 DNA: TGTGCCAGCAGTTTAGGGGACGGTGAGCAGTTCTTC.

The rearrangement uses TRBV28 and TRBJ1-2; D uncertain. Deletions cut 4 bases from V and 6 bases from J, with 15 bases between. Germline V gives CDR1 MDHEN, CDR2 SYDVKM. The CDR3 is 14 residues long. This CDR3 is CASSSSLRTDGYTF. In DNA, the CDR3 is TGTGCCAGCAGTTCGTCCCTTCGGACCGATGGCTACACCTTC.

V gene TRBV4-2 combines with J gene TRBJ2-7; maybe TRBD2 (6 bases). Germline lookup yields CDR1 LGHNA and CDR2 YNFKEQ. Trimming shortened V by 4 bases and J by 5 bases, and 12 bases separated the two germline ends. The CDR3 contains 13 residues. The CDR3 DNA reads as TGTGCCAGCAGCCGTGGAGGGGCCGACGAGCAGTACTTC. Translated, it gives CASSRGGADEQYF.

In its sample, this clonotype was seen many times. This sequence joins TRBV5-5 and TRBJ2-3; D remains ambiguous. Germline assignment: CDR1 SGHKS and CDR2 YYEKEE (reference sequence). V was trimmed by 2 bases and J by 6 bases, leaving 7 bases between them. The CDR3 runs 12 residues. CDR3 residues: CASSFEEDTQYF. The CDR3 DNA is TGTGCCAGCAGCTTTGAGGAGGATACGCAGTATTTT.

In its sample, this clonotype was seen a few times. The V and J genes are TRBV20-1 and TRBJ2-3; no clear D. Germline V gene lookup returns CDR1 DFQATT and CDR2 SNEGSKA (reference sequence). V lost 3 bases, J lost 3 bases, and 10 bases lay in between. The CDR3 extends over 13 amino acids. The DNA of the CDR3 is TGCAGTGCTAGCCTAGACCTAACAGATACGCAGTATTTT. Its translation is CSASLDLTDTQYF.

The chain links TRBV4-3 to TRBJ2-2, with 10 bases matching TRBD2. The length of the CDR3 is 16 residues. From germline, CDR1 is LGHNA and CDR2 YSLEER. The V and J ends lost 0 bases and 7 bases, in that order; junction bases with no gene match: 5. The CDR3 loop is CASSQEASGGVGELFF. The CDR3 DNA reads as TGCGCCAGCAGCCAAGAGGCTAGCGGGGGTGTCGGGGAGCTGTTTTTT.

Many counts were recorded for this clonotype. CDR3 region: CASSPPRGEQFF. In DNA form, the CDR3 reads TGTGCCAGCAGTCCCCCGCGGGGTGAGCAGTTCTTC. The chain recombines TRBV7-2 with TRBJ2-1; D may be TRBD2 (6 bases). V gave up 6 bases and J gave up 9 bases, with 12 bases separating them. There are 12 residues in the CDR3. Germline V gene sequence: CDR1 SGHTA, CDR2 FQGNSA.

The table lists this clonotype with a few counts. This rearrangement joins TRBV7-2 to TRBJ1-2, with TRBD1 identical over 8 bases. Germline CDR1 SGHTA, CDR2 FQGNSA. The CDR3 is made up of 14 amino acids. With 5 bases clipped from V and 3 bases from J, the junction kept 5 bases outside the gene matches. As DNA, the CDR3 is TGTGCCAGCAGCGAAGTACAGGGGGACTATGGCTACACCTTC. Encoded protein: CASSEVQGDYGYTF.

This clonotype has a handful of counts. The gene calls are TRBV6-2 or TRBV6-3 and TRBJ2-4; D gene unclear. The V and J ends lost 6 bases and 0 bases respectively, with 18 bases between them. The germline gives CDR1 MNHEY, CDR2 SVGEGT. The CDR3 spans 17 residues. The CDR3: CASSAPSVHLAKNIQYF. DNA for the CDR3: TGTGCCAGCAGCGCACCAAGCGTCCACCTAGCCAAAAACATTCAGTACTTC.

The chain uses TRBV7-8 and TRBJ2-7; a weak D match, TRBD2 (5 bases). V was cut by 2 bases and J by 3 bases, with 14 bases left in between. CDR3 length: 15 amino acids. Germline values: CDR1 SGHVS, CDR2 FQNEAQ. The CDR3 DNA reads as TGTGCCAGCAGCTTACTCCAGCGAGGGAACTACGAGCAGTACTTC. Its protein product is CASSLLQRGNYEQYF. Full variable domain (remainder filled in from reference TRBV7-8 and TRBJ2-7): GAGVSQSPRYKVAKRGQDVALRCDPISGHVSLFWYQQALGQGPEFLTYFQNEAQLDKSGLPSDRFFAERPEGSVSTLKIQRTQQEDSAVYLCASSLLQRGNYEQYFGPGTRLTVT.

In this sample, this clonotype turned up a few times. The J gene is TRBJ2-7, the V gene TRBV28, with 7 bases identical to TRBD2. J gave up 0 bases and V 3 bases, and 8 bases lay outside the gene matches. The CDR3 contains 16 residues. Germline loops: CDR1 MDHEN, CDR2 SYDVKM. CDR3 amino acids: CASSFVLGTNSYEQYF. CDR3 coding DNA: TGTGCCAGCAGTTTCGTTCTTGGGACTAACTCCTACGAGCAGTACTTC. Using reference TRBV28 and TRBJ2-7 for the parts outside the CDR3, the full variable domain is DVKVTQSSRYLVKRTGEKVFLECVQDMDHENMFWYRQDPGLGLRLIYFSYDVKMKEKGDIPEGYSVSREKKERFSLILESASTNQTSMYLCASSFVLGTNSYEQYFGPGTRLTVT.

This clonotype was picked up a small number of times. V and J are TRBV6-1 and TRBJ2-7; TRBD2 agrees at 10 bases. The CDR3 sequence is 15 residues long. CDR1 is MNHNS and CDR2 is SASEGT in the germline V gene. Losses at the gene ends were 5 bases for V and 0 bases for J; bases not matched to a gene: 4. CDR3 residues: CASSHTSGDSYEQYF. The CDR3 region has the DNA TGTGCCAGCAGTCATACTAGCGGGGACTCCTACGAGCAGTACTTC.

This clonotype has just a few counts. The chain uses TRBV7-8 and TRBJ2-1, with D possibly called TRBD1 or TRBD2 (5 bases each). Trimming removed 1 base from V and 4 bases from J, with 14 bases in between. The germline V gene has CDR1 SGHVS and CDR2 FQNEAQ. The CDR3 runs to 16 residues. In DNA form, the CDR3 reads TGTGCCAGCAGCTTAGTGGGACCTGCGGGTTACAATGAGCAGTTCTTC. Translation gives CASSLVGPAGYNEQFF. Using reference TRBV7-8 and TRBJ2-1 for the parts outside the CDR3, the full variable domain is GAGVSQSPRYKVAKRGQDVALRCDPISGHVSLFWYQQALGQGPEFLTYFQNEAQLDKSGLPSDRFFAERPEGSVSTLKIQRTQQEDSAVYLCASSLVGPAGYNEQFFGPGTRLTVL.

This clonotype was recorded many times. The chain links TRBV10-2 to TRBJ2-7; the match to TRBD1 covers 7 bases. The ends lost 11 bases at V and 2 bases at J; junction bases unmatched: 6. The germline V gene encodes CDR1 WSHSY and CDR2 SAAADI. The CDR3 totals 12 residues. CDR3 sequence (DNA): TGCGCCGTTTCGGACAGGACCTACGAGCAGTACTTC. The encoded protein is CAVSDRTYEQYF.

This clonotype came up many times. V is TRBV20-1 and J is TRBJ1-2; D call uncertain. Trimming removed 3 bases at V and 6 bases at J, with 5 bases between. This CDR3 contains 10 residues. Germline V lookup: CDR1 DFQATT, CDR2 SNEGSKA (reference sequence). The CDR3 sequence: CSARLDGYTF. The CDR3 DNA reads TGCAGTGCTAGGCTAGATGGCTACACCTTC.

The chain employs TRBV19 and TRBJ1-5, with TRBD1 matching 10 bases. Germline lookup yields CDR1 LNHDA and CDR2 SQIVND (reference sequence). The V and J ends lost 4 bases and 6 bases, in that order; junction bases with no gene match: 3. This CDR3 has 14 residues. CDR3 amino acids: CASSKDRGGQPQHF. Here the CDR3 DNA reads TGTGCCAGTAGTAAGGACAGGGGGGGTCAGCCCCAGCATTTT. The full variable domain, completed using reference TRBV19 and TRBJ1-5, is DGGITQSPKYLFRKEGQNVTLSCEQNLNHDAMYWYRQDPGQGLRLIYYSQIVNDFQKGDIAEGYSVSREKKESFPLTVTSAQKNPTAFYLCASSKDRGGQPQHFGDGTRLSIL.

The genes are TRBV28 and TRBJ2-3; a possible D gene is TRBD2 (5 bases). The CDR3 is 14 amino acids. V lost 7 bases to trimming and J lost 3 bases, with 14 bases between them. From germline, CDR1 is MDHEN and CDR2 SYDVKM. For the CDR3, the DNA is TGTGCCAGCATGGGGAAGGCGGGTACAGATACGCAGTATTTT. Translated, it gives CASMGKAGTDTQYF. Filled out from reference TRBV28 and TRBJ2-3, the complete variable domain reads DVKVTQSSRYLVKRTGEKVFLECVQDMDHENMFWYRQDPGLGLRLIYFSYDVKMKEKGDIPEGYSVSREKKERFSLILESASTNQTSMYLCASMGKAGTDTQYFGPGTRLTVL.

This clonotype showed up just a few times. This chain uses TRBV7-9 with TRBJ1-2, with TRBD1 identical over 8 bases. Per the germline V gene, CDR1 is SEHNR and CDR2 is FQNEAQ (reference sequence). With 0 bases clipped from V and 8 bases from J, the junction kept 8 bases outside the gene matches. The CDR3 length is 15 residues. The CDR3 nucleotides are TGTGCCAGCAGCTTAGCGACAGGGGTAAAAAGGGGCTACACCTTC. Translated: CASSLATGVKRGYTF.

V is TRBV9 and J is TRBJ2-7; 8 positions agree with TRBD2. The germline V gene encodes CDR1 SGDLS and CDR2 YYNGEE. V was clipped by 0 bases and J by 5 bases; unmatched bases: 4. The CDR3 is 14 residues long. The CDR3 region has the DNA TGTGCCAGCAGCGTAGCGGGAGGGATTGACGAGCAGTACTTC. Its translation is CASSVAGGIDEQYF.

The table lists this clonotype with many counts. This chain joins TRBV6-5 and TRBJ1-2, with TRBD1 matching 11 bases. This CDR3 is 17 amino acids long. J gave up 4 bases and V 2 bases, and 9 bases lay outside the gene matches. CDR1 and CDR2 from the germline V gene are MNHEY and SVGAGI. CDR3 loop: CASSYDPGQGGIYGYTF. The CDR3 DNA follows: TGTGCCAGCAGTTACGACCCGGGACAGGGGGGAATCTATGGCTACACCTTC.